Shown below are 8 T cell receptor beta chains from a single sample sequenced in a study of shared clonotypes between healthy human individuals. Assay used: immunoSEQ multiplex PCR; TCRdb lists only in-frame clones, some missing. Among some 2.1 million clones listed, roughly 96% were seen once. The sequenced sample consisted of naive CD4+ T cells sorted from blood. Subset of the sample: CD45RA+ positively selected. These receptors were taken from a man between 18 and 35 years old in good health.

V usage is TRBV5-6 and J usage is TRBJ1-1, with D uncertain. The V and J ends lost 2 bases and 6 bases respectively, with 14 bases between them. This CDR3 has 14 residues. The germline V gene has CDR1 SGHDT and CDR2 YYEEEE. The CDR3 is CASSFVGRQAEAFF. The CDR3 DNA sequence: TGTGCCAGCAGCTTTGTCGGGCGCCAGGCTGAAGCTTTCTTT.

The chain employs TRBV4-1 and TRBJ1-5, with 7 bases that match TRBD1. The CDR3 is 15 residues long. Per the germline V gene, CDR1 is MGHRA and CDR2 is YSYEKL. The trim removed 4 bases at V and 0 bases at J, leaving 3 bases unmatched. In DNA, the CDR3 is TGCGCCAGCAGCCCCGGGACAGTTAGCAATCAGCCCCAGCATTTT. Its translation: CASSPGTVSNQPQHF.

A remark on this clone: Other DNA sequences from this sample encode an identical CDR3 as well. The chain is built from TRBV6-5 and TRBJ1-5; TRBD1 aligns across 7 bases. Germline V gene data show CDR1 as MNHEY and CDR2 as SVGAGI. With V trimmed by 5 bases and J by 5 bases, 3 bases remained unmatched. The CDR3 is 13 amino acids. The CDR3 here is CASSRTGDQPQHF. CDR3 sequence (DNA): TGTGCCAGCAGTAGGACAGGCGATCAGCCCCAGCATTTT.

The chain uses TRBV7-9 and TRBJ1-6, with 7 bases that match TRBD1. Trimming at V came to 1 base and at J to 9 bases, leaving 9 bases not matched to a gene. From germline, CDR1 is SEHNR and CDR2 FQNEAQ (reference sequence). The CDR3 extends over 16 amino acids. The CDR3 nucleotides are TGTGCCAGCAGCTTAGGGATGGCAGGGGGACGTTCACCCCTCCACTTT. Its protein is CASSLGMAGGRSPLHF.

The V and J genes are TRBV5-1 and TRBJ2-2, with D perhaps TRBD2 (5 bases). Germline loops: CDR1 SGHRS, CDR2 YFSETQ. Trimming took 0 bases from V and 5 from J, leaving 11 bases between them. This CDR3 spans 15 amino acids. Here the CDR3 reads CASSLGSVQTGELFF. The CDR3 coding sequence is TGCGCCAGCAGCTTGGGTAGCGTTCAGACCGGGGAGCTGTTTTTT.

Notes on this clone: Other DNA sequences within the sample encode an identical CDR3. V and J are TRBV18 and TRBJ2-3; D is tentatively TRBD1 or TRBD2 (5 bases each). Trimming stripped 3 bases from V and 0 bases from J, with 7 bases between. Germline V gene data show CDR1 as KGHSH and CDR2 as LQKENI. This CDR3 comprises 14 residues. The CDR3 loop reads CASSPGGSTDTQYF. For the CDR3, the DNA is TGTGCCAGCTCACCTGGGGGTAGCACAGATACGCAGTATTTT.

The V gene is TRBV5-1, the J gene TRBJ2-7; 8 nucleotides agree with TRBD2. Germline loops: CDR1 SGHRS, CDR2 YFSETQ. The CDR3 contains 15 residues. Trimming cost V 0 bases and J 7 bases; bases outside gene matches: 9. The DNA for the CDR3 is TGCGCCAGCAGCTTGGTAGCGGGAATCACTACGGAGCAGTACTTC. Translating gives CASSLVAGITTEQYF.

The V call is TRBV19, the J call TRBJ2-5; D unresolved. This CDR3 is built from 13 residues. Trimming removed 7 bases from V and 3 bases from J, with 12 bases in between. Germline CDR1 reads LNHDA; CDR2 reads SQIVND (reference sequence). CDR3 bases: TGTGCCAGTAATCGGCACAGAGAAGAGACCCAGTACTTC. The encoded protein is CASNRHREETQYF.